Sequencing of this T cell receptor (beta chain) was carried out in a study of T-cell reconstitution after alpha-beta-depleted transplantation in children. Preparation of the TCRbeta library was carried out with unique molecular identifiers. TCRdb fed the PCR reads into MiXCR, producing one record per CDR3 protein. The repertoire consists of about 230,000 distinct CDR3 sequences, with 9.7% occurring once and the leading ten covering over 4.5%. Germline loops: CDR1 SGHNT, CDR2 YENEEA. This CDR3 has 16 residues. V was pared by 2 bases and J by 0 bases, with 5 bases of the junction left unmatched. The chain is built from TRBV11-3 and TRBJ2-3, with 7 bases that match TRBD2. The sequences come from PBMCs from the stem cell graft donor, collected from the stem cell graft. This TCR was recovered from a human donor who donated a stem cell graft to a child with SCID. The chain's CDR3 is CASSLRGGGSTDTQYF. The CDR3 DNA follows: TGTGCCAGCAGCTTACGTGGCGGGGGAAGCACAGATACGCAGTATTTT. Combining the CDR3 with reference TRBV11-3 and TRBJ2-3 gives the whole variable domain EAGVVQSPRYKIIEKKQPVAFWCNPISGHNTLYWYLQNLGQGPELLIRYENEEAVDDSQLPKDRFSAERLKGVDSTLKIQPAELGDSAVYLCASSLRGGGSTDTQYFGPGTRLTVL.